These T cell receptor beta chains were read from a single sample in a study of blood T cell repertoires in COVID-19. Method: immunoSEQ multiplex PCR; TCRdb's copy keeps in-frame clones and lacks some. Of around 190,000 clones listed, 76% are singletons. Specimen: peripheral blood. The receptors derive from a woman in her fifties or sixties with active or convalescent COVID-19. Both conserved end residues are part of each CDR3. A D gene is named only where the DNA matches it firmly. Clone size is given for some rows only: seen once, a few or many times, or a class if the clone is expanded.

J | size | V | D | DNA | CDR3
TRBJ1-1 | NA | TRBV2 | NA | TGTGCCAGCAGTGAAGCGCTAACCCACCAAGCTTTCTTT | CASSEALTHQAFF
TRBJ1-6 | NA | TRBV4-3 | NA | TGCGCCAGCAGCCTTCTCAGGGGTCGTGGGAATAATTCACCCCTCCACTTT | CASSLLRGRGNNSPLHF
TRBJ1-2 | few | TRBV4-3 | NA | TGCGCCAGCAGCCAAGATTTTAGCGGGGCCTATGGCTACACCTTC | CASSQDFSGAYGYTF
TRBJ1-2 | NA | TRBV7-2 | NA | TGTGCCAGCAGCTCCGGGGTCCAGGGGCTTTATTATGGCTACACCTTC | CASSSGVQGLYYGYTF
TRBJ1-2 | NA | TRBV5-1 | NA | TGCGCCAGCAGCTTGTTCGACGCGGAGGGTGGCTACACCTTC | CASSLFDAEGGYTF
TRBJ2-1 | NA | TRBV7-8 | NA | TGTGCCAGCAGCCCAGACAATGAGCAGTTCTTC | CASSPDNEQFF
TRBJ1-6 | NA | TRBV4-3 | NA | TGCGCCAGCAGCCTATCGGCCACGGGGAATAGCGGTTCACCCCTCCACTTT | CASSLSATGNSGSPLHF
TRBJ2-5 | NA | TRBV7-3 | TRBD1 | TGTGCCAGCAGCCGACAGGGATTGGACCAAGAGACCCAGTACTTC | CASSRQGLDQETQYF
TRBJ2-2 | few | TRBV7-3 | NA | TGTGCCAGCGGGACGGGACAGAACACCGGGGAGCTGTTTTTT | CASGTGQNTGELFF
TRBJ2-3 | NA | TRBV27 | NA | TGTGCCAGCAGTTTCCCCCCTCTGAGAGCAGATACGCAGTATTTT | CASSFPPLRADTQYF
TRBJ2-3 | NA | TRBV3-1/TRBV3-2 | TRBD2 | TGTGCCAGCAAATCCCCAAGACTAGCGGGCATCTTCACAGATACGCAGTATTTT | CASKSPRLAGIFTDTQYF
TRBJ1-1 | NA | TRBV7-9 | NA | TGTGCCAGCAGCTTAGTCAGGTCGAACACTGAAGCTTTCTTT | CASSLVRSNTEAFF
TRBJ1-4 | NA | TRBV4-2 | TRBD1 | TGTGCCAGCAGCCAACCCAGGGGGCGGGATGAAAAACTGTTTTTT | CASSQPRGRDEKLFF
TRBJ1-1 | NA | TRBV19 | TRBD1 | TGTGCCAGTATCTACAGGGGTGACACTGAAGCTTTCTTT | CASIYRGDTEAFF
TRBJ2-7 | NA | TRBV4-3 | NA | TGCGCCAGCAGCCAAGAATGGCAAATCGACGAGCAGTACTTC | CASSQEWQIDEQYF
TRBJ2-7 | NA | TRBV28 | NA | TGTGCCAGCGACCGACCGGGGGGCAGAACCTACGAGCAGTACTTC | CASDRPGGRTYEQYF
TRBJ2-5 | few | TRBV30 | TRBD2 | TGTGCCTGGAGCAGGACTAGCGGAGGGACCCAGTACTTC | CAWSRTSGGTQYF
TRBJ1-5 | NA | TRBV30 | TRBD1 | TGTGCCTGGAGTGTACTCGGACAGGGCCGACAGCCCCAGCATTTT | CAWSVLGQGRQPQHF
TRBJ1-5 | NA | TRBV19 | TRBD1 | TGTGCCAGTAGTGGCCGGGACAGGGGCTTGAATCAGCCCCAGCATTTT | CASSGRDRGLNQPQHF
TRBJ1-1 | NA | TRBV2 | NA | TGTGCCAGCAGACGGTATACAGGGAACACTGAAGCTTTCTTT | CASRRYTGNTEAFF
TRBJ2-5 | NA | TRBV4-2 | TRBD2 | TGTGCCAGCAGCCAAGTTTCAAGCGGGGGGCGGGAGACCCAGTACTTC | CASSQVSSGGRETQYF
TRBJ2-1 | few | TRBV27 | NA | TGTGCCAGCAGTTTAACCCCTCTAGCGACATCCTACAATGAGCAGTTCTTC | CASSLTPLATSYNEQFF
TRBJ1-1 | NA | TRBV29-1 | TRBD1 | TGCAGCGTTGTTCGGACAGGCACTGAAGCTTTCTTT | CSVVRTGTEAFF
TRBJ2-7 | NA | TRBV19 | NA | TGTGCCAGTAGTGCCGCGGGGCGCGGCTACGAGCAGTACTTC | CASSAAGRGYEQYF
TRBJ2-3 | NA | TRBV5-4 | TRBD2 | TGTGCCAGCATCGCGGGAGGAAACACAGATACGCAGTATTTT | CASIAGGNTDTQYF
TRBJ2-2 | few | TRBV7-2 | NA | TGTGCCAGCAGCTCGCAGACTACAAACACCGGGGAGCTGTTTTTT | CASSSQTTNTGELFF
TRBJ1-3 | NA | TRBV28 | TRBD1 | TGTGCCAGCAGACCCCAGGGGGCGCCGGGAAACACCATATATTTT | CASRPQGAPGNTIYF
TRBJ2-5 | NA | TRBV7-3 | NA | TGTGCCAGCAGTTTGAGGGGGGGAAGTCAAGAGACCCAGTACTTC | CASSLRGGSQETQYF
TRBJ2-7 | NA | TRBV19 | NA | TGTGCCAGTAGTATCCGGGAGAAGGGTTCCTACGAGCAGTACTTC | CASSIREKGSYEQYF
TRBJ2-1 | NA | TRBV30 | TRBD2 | TGTGCCTGGAGGGCGACTAGCGGACGAAAATGGGAGCAGTTCTTC | CAWRATSGRKWEQFF
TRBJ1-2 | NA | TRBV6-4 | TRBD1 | TGTGCCAGCAGTCCTACGACAGGGACCTTACGAGGCTACACCTTC | CASSPTTGTLRGYTF
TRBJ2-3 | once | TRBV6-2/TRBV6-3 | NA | TGTGCCAGCAGTCGCTCGGGACTTCGCACAGATACGCAGTATTTT | CASSRSGLRTDTQYF
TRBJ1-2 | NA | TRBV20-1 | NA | TGCAGTGCTAGTCAGGTCTCCTATGGCTACACCTTC | CSASQVSYGYTF
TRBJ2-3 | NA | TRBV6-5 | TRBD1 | TGTGCCAGCAGTTCGACCTTTACAGGGGCAGATACGCAGTATTTT | CASSSTFTGADTQYF
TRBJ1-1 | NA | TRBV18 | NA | TGTGCCAGCTCCGCGGCAGGGGCGAACACTGAAGCTTTCTTT | CASSAAGANTEAFF
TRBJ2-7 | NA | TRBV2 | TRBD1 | TGTGCCAGCAGGGCCAACAGGGGGGAGCAGTACTTC | CASRANRGEQYF
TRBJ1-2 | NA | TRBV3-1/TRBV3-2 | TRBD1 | TGTGCCAGCAGCCAAGAGGGCTACAGGGGGTATGGCTACACCTTC | CASSQEGYRGYGYTF
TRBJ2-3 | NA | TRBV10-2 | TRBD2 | TGCGCCAGCAAGACAAGCGGGATAACGCAAGATACGCAGTATTTT | CASKTSGITQDTQYF
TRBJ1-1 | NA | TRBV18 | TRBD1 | TGTGCCAGCTCACTAGGGACAGGGGGAAACACTGAAGCTTTCTTT | CASSLGTGGNTEAFF
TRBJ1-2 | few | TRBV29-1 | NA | TGCAGCGTTGCGACAGGTCGCTATGGCTACACCTTC | CSVATGRYGYTF
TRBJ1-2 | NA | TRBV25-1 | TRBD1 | TGTGCCAGCCGGGACAGCTATGGCTACACCTTC | CASRDSYGYTF
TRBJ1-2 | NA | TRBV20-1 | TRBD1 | TGCAGTGCTAGTCAGGGGGGTTACTCTGGCTACACCTTC | CSASQGGYSGYTF
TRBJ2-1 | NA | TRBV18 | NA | TGTGCCAGCTCACCGGTGCCCGGCGGGATTAATGAGCAGTTCTTC | CASSPVPGGINEQFF
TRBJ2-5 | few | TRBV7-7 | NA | TGTGCTAGCAGCTTAGCCCAGGGGCAAGAGACCCAGTACTTC | CASSLAQGQETQYF
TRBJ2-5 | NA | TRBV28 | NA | TGTGCCAGCAGTTTTGGACTTTTCCAAGAGACCCAGTACTTC | CASSFGLFQETQYF
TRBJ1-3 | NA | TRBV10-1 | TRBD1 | TGCGCCAGAAGTCCGGGACAGGGTCCCACTGGAAACACCATATATTTT | CARSPGQGPTGNTIYF